This T cell receptor (beta chain) was captured by sequencing in a study of T cell repertoires in cytomegalovirus infection. At the level of the study: Matching HLA type and CMV infection were both indicated by public TCR beta signatures. Study conclusions and caveats: Cumulative public TCR beta family frequency identified carriers of CMV plus the relevant HLA. Dominant in the ex vivo response were TCR beta clonotypes restricted by HLA-C and specific for CMV.

TCRdb re-called the reads with MiXCR, one entry per CDR3 protein. In the table there are some 450,000 distinct CDR3 sequences, under 40% of which are singletons. This clonotype was found many times. Antigen specificity is unknown. Germline V gene lookup returns CDR1 MNHEY and CDR2 SVGEGT. This CDR3 contains 11 residues. V lost 3 bases, J lost 4 bases, and 4 bases lay in between. The clonotype comes from a human donor in good health (CMV status not recorded). Some clones in this sample may be carry-over from other donors' samples. The sample was PBMCs. The V call is TRBV6-2 or TRBV6-3, the J call TRBJ2-7; D not resolved. CDR3 coding DNA: TGTGCCAGCAGTTATATGTACGAGCAGTACTTC. Translation gives CASSYMYEQYF.